These T cell receptor beta chains were read from a single sample in a study of vaccination and CD4 T cells after COVID-19. MiXCR, run by TCRdb on the PCR reads, gives a single entry per CDR3 protein. The sample gives tens of thousands of distinct CDR3 sequences, 50% to 70% of which show up once; 0.99% is in the top ten. The starting material was CD4+ T cells from blood, obtained before SARS-CoV-2 vaccination. The receptors originated from a human donor who had recovered from COVID-19. Both conserved end residues are part of each CDR3. Fields, in order: V gene, D gene, J gene, CDR3 protein. The D gene is left open where the match is weak.

TRBV28	-	TRBJ1-2	CASSRSTLGYTF
TRBV4-2	-	TRBJ2-5	CASSQGEAGQETQYF
TRBV7-2	TRBD2	TRBJ2-7	CASSQGLAAAGWEQYF
TRBV7-9	TRBD2	TRBJ2-1	CASSLTSGYPHNEQFF
TRBV5-1	TRBD1	TRBJ2-5	CASKRTGGETQYF
TRBV28	-	TRBJ2-2	CASSLGATGELFF
TRBV15	TRBD2	TRBJ2-7	CATSRVRGGAYEQYF
TRBV27	-	TRBJ2-7	CASSPRARYYEQYF
TRBV7-2	TRBD2	TRBJ2-7	CASSRTSGRSGEQYF
TRBV6-1	-	TRBJ1-1	CASIRQIGGNTEAFF
TRBV10-1	TRBD2	TRBJ2-5	CASRQGPGLEGETQYF
TRBV20-1	-	TRBJ2-3	CSARDESSSDTQYF
TRBV20-1	-	TRBJ2-5	CSALTDYQETQYF
TRBV7-9	-	TRBJ2-5	CASSESSWYQETQYF
TRBV6-5	TRBD2	TRBJ2-3	CASSYGYTSGTDTQYF
TRBV28	TRBD1	TRBJ2-7	CASSSLEGQGALEQYF
TRBV20-1	-	TRBJ1-6	CSARSDSNNSPLHF
TRBV6-2/TRBV6-3	TRBD2	TRBJ2-5	CASSYASAGGETQYF
TRBV6-1	-	TRBJ2-5	CATRRREWQETQYF
TRBV27	-	TRBJ2-7	CATTGGRDSYEQYF
TRBV20-1	-	TRBJ1-5	CSANPKGNQPQHF
TRBV20-1	TRBD2	TRBJ2-7	CSATRNKAGVYEQYF
TRBV11-1	-	TRBJ1-2	CASTLGSGGYTF
TRBV20-1	-	TRBJ2-1	CSPGPQGWSSYNEQFF
TRBV29-1	-	TRBJ2-7	CSVNHSGPNYEQYF
TRBV5-5	TRBD2	TRBJ2-1	CASSFRLGLADIYNEQFF
TRBV10-2	-	TRBJ1-1	CAASEMRANEAFF
TRBV7-2	-	TRBJ2-1	CASSLVESSYNEQFF
TRBV20-1	-	TRBJ2-1	CCILRAFDEQFF
TRBV19	TRBD1	TRBJ2-7	CASSVSSGQGREQYF
TRBV7-8	TRBD2	TRBJ2-3	CASSLGLAGPTDTQYF
TRBV12-3/TRBV12-4	TRBD2	TRBJ2-3	CASNRRTSSTDTQYF